The T cell receptor (beta chain) described here comes from a study of cytomegalovirus exposure and HLA in healthy donors. Whole-study results and caveats: A link between a missense DCLRE1C variant and TCR beta V- and J-gene trimming emerged from a later analysis.

PCR primers comprised 60 Vbeta and 13 Jbeta primers. Produced via immunoSEQ multiplex PCR; TCRdb's table is partial and in-frame only. The table lists 95,000 to 150,000 clones, around 80% of them singletons. The germline gives CDR1 MNHNS, CDR2 SASEGT. CDR3 size: 13 residues. The V end lost 7 bases, the J end lost 6 bases, and 14 bases lay between the germline ends. Comment on this clone: What it binds is unknown.

Source material: PBMCs. The chain has TRBV6-1 and TRBJ2-3; a weak D match, TRBD1 (6 bases). The receptor was isolated from a woman in her thirties or forties in good health and CMV-seropositive. CDR3 amino acids: CASIGGSMDTQYF. CDR3 nucleotide sequence: TGTGCCAGCATAGGGGGTAGTATGGATACGCAGTATTTT.